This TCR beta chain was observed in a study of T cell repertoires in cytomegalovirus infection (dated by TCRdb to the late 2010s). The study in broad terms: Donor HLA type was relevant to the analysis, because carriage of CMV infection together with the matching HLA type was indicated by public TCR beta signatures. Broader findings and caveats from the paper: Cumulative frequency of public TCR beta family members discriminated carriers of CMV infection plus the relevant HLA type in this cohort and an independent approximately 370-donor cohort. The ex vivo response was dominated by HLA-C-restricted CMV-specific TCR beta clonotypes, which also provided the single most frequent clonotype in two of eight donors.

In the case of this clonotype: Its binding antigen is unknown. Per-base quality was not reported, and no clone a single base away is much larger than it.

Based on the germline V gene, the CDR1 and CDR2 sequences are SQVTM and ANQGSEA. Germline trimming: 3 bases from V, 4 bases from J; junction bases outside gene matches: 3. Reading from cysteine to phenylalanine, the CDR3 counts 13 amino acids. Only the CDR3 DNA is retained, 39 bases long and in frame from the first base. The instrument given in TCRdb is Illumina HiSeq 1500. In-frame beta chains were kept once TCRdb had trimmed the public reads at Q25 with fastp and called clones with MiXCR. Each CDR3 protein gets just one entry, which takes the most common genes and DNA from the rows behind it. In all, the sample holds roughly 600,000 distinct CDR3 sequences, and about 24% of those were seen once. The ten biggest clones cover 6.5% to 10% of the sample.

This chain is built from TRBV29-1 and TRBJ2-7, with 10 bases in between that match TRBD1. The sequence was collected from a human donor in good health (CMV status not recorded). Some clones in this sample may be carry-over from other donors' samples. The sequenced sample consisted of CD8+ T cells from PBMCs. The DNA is TGCAGCGTTGAGACAGGGGGCAGGTACGAGCAGTACTTC. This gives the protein CSVETGGRYEQYF.